This T cell receptor beta chain was captured in a study of cytomegalovirus exposure and HLA in healthy donors. This CDR3 comprises 17 residues. The germline V gene has CDR1 MGHDK and CDR2 SYGVNS. The ends were cut back, 1 base at V and 4 bases at J, with 20 bases in the middle. The donors (healthy individuals) were bone marrow donors. The PCR had 60 Vbeta and 13 Jbeta primers. Here immunoSEQ multiplex PCR was the method, and the copy in TCRdb shows in-frame clones only, minus some. This table has more than 250,000 clones, 85% to 90% appearing once. This TCR came from a woman aged 18-29 years in good health and CMV-seronegative. The sequenced sample consisted of PBMCs. The V gene is TRBV25-1, the J gene TRBJ2-7; D unresolved. This CDR3 is CASSEFVSSDPLYEQYF. CDR3 in DNA: TGTGCCAGCAGTGAATTTGTCTCGAGTGATCCGTTGTACGAGCAGTACTTC.